One sample yielded the 22 T cell receptor beta chains listed below, sequenced in a study of blood T cell repertoires in COVID-19 (dated by TCRdb to 2020 to 2022). Preparation of the library involved the immunoSEQ multiplex PCR assay. TCRdb holds this immuneACCESS table with in-frame rearrangements only. Some clones are missing; in checked studies, unresolved V genes explain under half, and the rest has no known cause. Within this sample are 150,000 to 200,000 clones, with less than 90% of them counted one time only. Together, the top ten hold 3% to 4% of the sample. The sequenced sample consisted of peripheral blood. All receptors derive from a woman aged 70-85 years with acute or convalescent COVID-19.

The CDR3 coding sequence is TGTGCCAGCAGCTTCGCGGGGGCTACTGAAGCTTTCTTT. It is translated as CASSFAGATEAFF. V usage is TRBV7-2 and J usage is TRBJ1-1; D perhaps matches TRBD1 (6 bases). Trimming shortened V by 3 bases and J by 5 bases, and 10 bases separated the two germline ends. The length of the CDR3 is 13 residues. Germline V gene sequence: CDR1 SGHTA, CDR2 FQGNSA.

The chain employs TRBV7-9 and TRBJ1-1; 7 bases agree with TRBD1. Germline V gene data show CDR1 as SEHNR and CDR2 as FQNEAQ (reference sequence). This CDR3 has 14 residues. The ends lost 5 bases at V and 6 bases at J; junction bases unmatched: 9. Here the CDR3 reads CASSRLGQIAEAFF. Written as DNA, the CDR3 is TGTGCCAGCAGCCGACTGGGACAGATCGCTGAAGCTTTCTTT.

The rearrangement uses TRBV18 and TRBJ2-7; D is possibly TRBD1 (6 bases). Trimming left V 3 bases short and J 6 bases short, with 9 bases between. The CDR3 spans 12 residues. CDR1 is KGHSH, CDR2 LQKENI, per germline. In DNA form, the CDR3 reads TGTGCCAGCTCACCCGGACAGCCCGAGCAGTACTTC. Its protein is CASSPGQPEQYF.

This chain links TRBV4-2 with TRBJ2-4; 7 bases match TRBD2. Trimming took 4 bases from V and 3 from J; bases not matched to a gene: 9. Germline loops: CDR1 LGHNA, CDR2 YNFKEQ. This CDR3 is built from 16 residues. CDR3 region: CASSPVAGDVKNIQYF. The CDR3, as DNA: TGTGCCAGCAGCCCCGTCGCGGGGGATGTCAAAAACATTCAGTACTTC.

The chain is built from TRBV28 and TRBJ1-1; possible D gene TRBD1, 5 bases. CDR1 and CDR2 from the germline V gene are MDHEN and SYDVKM. Trimming removed 3 bases at V and 4 bases at J, with 15 bases between. This CDR3 contains 15 residues. Here the CDR3 reads CASSFTWEGSTEAFF. The CDR3 DNA follows: TGTGCCAGCAGTTTTACTTGGGAGGGGTCCACTGAAGCTTTCTTT.

This rearrangement joins TRBV6-2 or TRBV6-3 to TRBJ1-2, with unresolved D. The V end lost 2 bases, the J end lost 5 bases, and 9 bases lay between the germline ends. The CDR3 sequence is 13 residues long. Germline CDR1 is MNHEY and CDR2 is SVGEGT. The CDR3 loop is CASSYQSQYGYTF. CDR3 coding DNA: TGTGCCAGCAGTTACCAAAGTCAGTATGGCTACACCTTC.

The rearrangement joins TRBV18 to TRBJ1-4; 7 nucleotides match TRBD1. The CDR3 consists of 12 residues. The germline V gene encodes CDR1 KGHSH and CDR2 LQKENI. With V trimmed by 5 bases and J by 8 bases, 2 bases remained unmatched. CDR3 sequence reads: CASSEDREKLFF. CDR3 nucleotide sequence: TGTGCCAGCTCAGAGGACAGGGAAAAACTGTTTTTT.

This clone was counted once. The same CDR3 also results from other DNA sequences found in this sample. V usage is TRBV7-2 and J usage is TRBJ1-2; TRBD1 matches at 9 bases. The CDR3 runs to 13 residues. Losses at the gene ends were 2 bases for V and 7 bases for J; bases not matched to a gene: 2. CDR1 and CDR2 (germline): SGHTA, FQGNSA. CDR3 nucleotides: TGTGCCAGCAGCTTACGACAGGGGGGTGGCTACACCTTC. It is translated as CASSLRQGGGYTF.

This clone showed up just a few times. The chain combines TRBV7-2 with TRBJ1-4; D might be TRBD1 (5 bases). Germline values: CDR1 SGHTA, CDR2 FQGNSA. The ends were cut back, 2 bases at V and 7 bases at J, with 11 bases in the middle. The CDR3 covers 14 residues. The CDR3 here is CASSLSGFTEKLFF. CDR3 DNA: TGTGCCAGCAGCTTATCAGGGTTTACTGAAAAACTGTTTTTT.

This rearrangement joins TRBV4-1 to TRBJ1-6, with no clear D. CDR1 is MGHRA, CDR2 YSYEKL, per germline. The CDR3 is 13 amino acids. The germline V and J ends were trimmed by 0 bases and 8 bases, with 5 bases remaining between them. The CDR3 sequence is CASSQESDSPLHF. CDR3 bases: TGCGCCAGCAGCCAAGAATCAGATTCACCCCTCCACTTT.

In this sample, this clone turned up a few times. This chain links TRBV19 with TRBJ1-2; D may be TRBD1 (5 bases). CDR3 length: 14 amino acids. V lost 6 bases to trimming and J lost 4 bases, with 15 bases between them. Per the germline V gene, CDR1 is LNHDA and CDR2 is SQIVND (reference sequence). For the CDR3, the DNA is TGTGCCAGTAGAGTCGGCGTGGGGGGCTATGGCTACACCTTC. Its protein is CASRVGVGGYGYTF.

For the CDR3, the DNA is TGTGCCAGCAGCTCCCGGGGAGCCACAAAGCAGTTCTTC. Translating it yields CASSSRGATKQFF. The V gene is TRBV27, the J gene TRBJ2-1; possibly TRBD2 for D (5 bases). Germline V gene data show CDR1 as MNHEY and CDR2 as SMNVEV (reference sequence). V lost 6 bases and J lost 11, with 17 bases in between. The CDR3 consists of 13 residues.

J is TRBJ1-3 and V is TRBV4-3, with a tentative D call TRBD1 (5 bases). Germline V gene sequence: CDR1 LGHNA, CDR2 YSLEER. The CDR3 runs 17 residues. V lost 3 bases and J lost 0, with 15 bases in between. CDR3 region: CASSQDETERSGNTIYF. The CDR3 nucleotides are TGCGCCAGCAGCCAGGATGAGACAGAACGCTCTGGAAACACCATATATTTT.

This chain uses TRBV12-3 or TRBV12-4 with TRBJ1-1; D unresolved. V lost 5 bases and J lost 2, with 9 bases in between. The CDR3 is made up of 13 amino acids. For the CDR3, the DNA is TGTGCCAGCAGTCCCCCCTTTAACACTGAAGCTTTCTTT. Translated: CASSPPFNTEAFF.

V gene TRBV6-2 or TRBV6-3 combines with J gene TRBJ1-5; 7 bases map to TRBD1. Germline CDR1 is MNHEY and CDR2 is SVGEGT. This CDR3 has 15 residues. V dropped 5 bases and J dropped 11; count of bases not matched to a gene: 15. In DNA form, the CDR3 reads TGTGCCAGCAGTCGCCCGGGACAGCGGACTGGAGCCCAGCATTTT. This gives the protein CASSRPGQRTGAQHF.

This chain links TRBV5-8 with TRBJ2-7; 8 bases map to TRBD1. The CDR3 extends over 14 amino acids. With 2 bases clipped from V and 5 bases from J, the junction kept 6 bases outside the gene matches. CDR1 is SGHTS, CDR2 YDEGEE, per germline. CDR3 bases: TGTGCCAGCAGCTTCGACAGGGGAACCCACGAGCAGTACTTC. Translation gives CASSFDRGTHEQYF.

The chain links TRBV7-9 to TRBJ2-1; D ambiguous. The CDR3 spans 13 residues. Trimming removed 2 bases at V and 6 bases at J, with 8 bases between. Germline-derived CDR1 and CDR2 are SEHNR and FQNEAQ (reference sequence). CDR3 DNA sequence: TGTGCCAGCAGCTTAATTGGCAGCAATGAGCAGTTCTTC. Protein sequence: CASSLIGSNEQFF.

J is TRBJ2-1 and V is TRBV6-6, with TRBD2 identical over 8 bases. Per the germline V gene, CDR1 is MNHNY and CDR2 is SVGAGI (reference sequence). The length of the CDR3 is 14 residues. J was trimmed by 11 bases and V by 1 base; bases with no gene match: 7. The CDR3 sequence is CASSYWLAGFKQFF. Here the CDR3 DNA reads TGTGCCAGCAGTTACTGGTTAGCGGGGTTTAAGCAGTTCTTC.

In its sample, this clone was seen a few times. The V call is TRBV28, the J call TRBJ2-7; D may be TRBD1 (6 bases). Germline V gives CDR1 MDHEN, CDR2 SYDVKM. Trimming pared 3 bases from V and 7 bases from J, leaving 16 bases between. CDR3 length: 14 residues. CDR3 sequence: CASSLAGVSREQYF. The CDR3 nucleotides are TGTGCCAGCAGTTTGGCAGGGGTGTCGCGGGAGCAGTACTTC.

The rearrangement links TRBV27 to TRBJ2-7, with a weak D call TRBD2 (7 bases). The germline gives CDR1 MNHEY, CDR2 SMNVEV (reference sequence). The V gene lost 0 bases and the J gene lost 8 bases, with 23 bases spanning the gap. CDR3 length equals 17 residues. The CDR3 spells CASSLSIGGDQLRKQYF. CDR3 sequence (DNA): TGTGCCAGCAGTTTATCGATAGGGGGGGACCAGCTACGAAAGCAGTACTTC.

About this clone itself: This CDR3 is also generated by other DNA sequences in the sample. The chain uses TRBV18 and TRBJ1-5, with 8 bases matching TRBD1. The CDR3 loop spans 14 amino acids. V lost 3 bases, J lost 2 bases, and 0 bases stayed unmatched. CDR1 is KGHSH and CDR2 is LQKENI in the germline V gene. The chain's CDR3 is CASSPGQGNQPQHF. The CDR3 DNA reads as TGTGCCAGCTCACCGGGACAGGGCAATCAGCCCCAGCATTTT.

J is TRBJ2-7 and V is TRBV7-8; TRBD1 aligns across 8 bases. The V and J ends lost 5 bases and 3 bases, in that order; junction bases with no gene match: 6. Germline V CDR1 and CDR2: SGHVS, FQNEAQ. There are 14 residues in the CDR3. CDR3 amino acids: CASSGRTGFYEQYF. The CDR3 bases are TGTGCCAGCAGCGGAAGGACAGGGTTCTACGAGCAGTACTTC. The full variable domain, its missing parts supplied by reference TRBV7-8 and TRBJ2-7, is GAGVSQSPRYKVAKRGQDVALRCDPISGHVSLFWYQQALGQGPEFLTYFQNEAQLDKSGLPSDRFFAERPEGSVSTLKIQRTQQEDSAVYLCASSGRTGFYEQYFGPGTRLTVT.